This T cell receptor beta chain emerged from a study of CD8+CD57+ T cells in acquired aplastic anemia. The CDR3 extends over 16 amino acids. From germline, CDR1 is SGHVS and CDR2 FNYEAQ. The V gene end was trimmed by 5 bases and the J gene end by 6 bases; junction bases not matched to a gene: 8. Genomic DNA templated the TCR beta VDJ and CDR3 profiling. Each CDR3 protein gets one entry after TCRdb re-called the reads with MiXCR. The table lists some 120,000 distinct CDR3 sequences, 50% to 70% of them singletons. Only patients with CD8+CD57+ cell expansion on flow cytometry were chosen for sequencing. This clonotype was seen ten or more times.

V usage is TRBV7-6 and J usage is TRBJ2-1; 12 nucleotides agree with TRBD2. This receptor was identified in a human donor with aplastic anemia. Sequences were obtained from sorted CD4+, CD8+, or CD8+CD57+ T cells (not recorded which) from PBMCs. CDR3 bases: TGTGCCAGCAGCACCAAGGCTAGCGGGGGGGCCAATGAGCAGTTCTTC. Amino acids: CASSTKASGGANEQFF. Drawing the rest from reference TRBV7-6 and TRBJ2-1, the complete variable domain is GAGVSQSPRYKVTKRGQDVALRCDPISGHVSLYWYRQALGQGPEFLTYFNYEAQQDKSGLPNDRFSAERPEGSISTLTIQRTEQRDSAMYRCASSTKASGGANEQFFGPGTRLTVL.